The 32 T cell receptor beta chains listed next were all sequenced from one sample in a study of T cell changes during pregnancy in multiple sclerosis. The method was immunoSEQ multiplex PCR; TCRdb's version includes in-frame clones alone and lacks a portion of them. The sample consists of approximately 40,000 clones, around 96% of them appearing once. Sequenced here: peripheral blood, sampled in the second trimester of pregnancy. These receptors came from a female donor with multiple sclerosis, enrolled in a pregnancy study.

CDR3 region: CASSIRGQGYNEQFF. The CDR3 coding sequence is TGTGCCAGCAGCATAAGGGGACAGGGCTACAATGAGCAGTTCTTC. The chain combines TRBV7-2 with TRBJ2-1; 9 bases fit TRBD1. The J segment lost 3 bases and the V segment lost 5 bases, leaving 5 bases of the junction unmatched. The CDR3 has 15 residues. The germline gives CDR1 SGHTA, CDR2 FQGNSA. The whole variable domain, filled in from reference TRBV7-2 and TRBJ2-1, reads GAGVSQSPSNKVTEKGKDVELRCDPISGHTALYWYRQSLGQGLEFLIYFQGNSAPDKSGLPSDRFSAERTGGSVSTLTIQRTQQEDSAVYLCASSIRGQGYNEQFFGPGTRLTVL.

V gene TRBV15 combines with J gene TRBJ2-2; 10 bases match TRBD1. Trimming removed 0 bases from V and 6 bases from J; junction bases left unmatched: 10. The germline CDR1 and CDR2 sequences are LNHNV and YYDKDF (reference sequence). The CDR3 is made up of 18 amino acids. CDR3 DNA: TGTGCCACCAGCAGAGAGTTCCCGGGACAGGGGTTCGCCGGGGAGCTGTTTTTT. The encoded protein is CATSREFPGQGFAGELFF.

The chain couples TRBV4-3 to TRBJ2-1, with D perhaps TRBD1 (5 bases). The CDR3 has 13 amino acids. The V end lost 0 bases, the J end lost 8 bases, and 8 bases lay between the germline ends. Germline assignment: CDR1 LGHNA and CDR2 YSLEER. The CDR3 region has the DNA TGCGCCAGCAGCCAAGATCTAGGGGATGAGCAGTTCTTC. Translating gives CASSQDLGDEQFF.

This clone was detected only a few times. Written as DNA, the CDR3 is TGTGCCAGCAGTTTATACTCGAACTATGGCTACACCTTC. It translates to CASSLYSNYGYTF. The chain is built from TRBV27 and TRBJ1-2; D gene ambiguous. CDR3 length: 13 residues. In germline, CDR1 is MNHEY, CDR2 SMNVEV (reference sequence). V was clipped by 1 base and J by 2 bases, with 5 bases between them.

The rearrangement uses TRBV27 and TRBJ1-5; no clear D gene. Trimming took off 5 bases at V and 0 bases at J, with 11 bases between the two ends. Germline V gives CDR1 MNHEY, CDR2 SMNVEV (reference sequence). This CDR3 is built from 15 residues. The CDR3 region is CASSRTVNSNQPQHF. In nucleotides, the CDR3 is TGTGCCAGCAGTCGCACGGTTAATAGCAATCAGCCCCAGCATTTT.

The V call is TRBV4-1, the J call TRBJ2-7; TRBD2 matches 7 bases. The germline V gene encodes CDR1 MGHRA and CDR2 YSYEKL. The CDR3 length is 21 residues. Trimming took 1 base from V and 1 from J; bases not matched to a gene: 22. In DNA, the CDR3 is TGCGCCAGCAGCCAAGGTCGGGACCTAGAGCGGACCGGGAGGCTTTCCTACGAGCAGTACTTC. The encoded protein is CASSQGRDLERTGRLSYEQYF.

The J gene is TRBJ2-3, the V gene TRBV5-1; 8 positions match TRBD1. Trimming took 4 bases from V and 2 from J; bases not matched to a gene: 9. The CDR3 length is 16 residues. The V gene's germline CDR1 is SGHRS and CDR2 YFSETQ. The CDR3, as DNA: TGCGCCAGCAGCAGGGCCGGGACAGGATCCACAGATACGCAGTATTTT. Translated, it gives CASSRAGTGSTDTQYF.

This clone was recorded once. J is TRBJ2-3 and V is TRBV7-2; 10 bases line up with TRBD1. CDR1 SGHTA and CDR2 FQGNSA come from the germline V gene. V was pared by 1 base and J by 3 bases, with 1 base of the junction left unmatched. CDR3 length: 15 residues. The chain's CDR3 is CASSLEGQGTDTQYF. Here the CDR3 DNA reads TGTGCCAGCAGCTTAGAGGGACAGGGGACAGATACGCAGTATTTT. Combining the CDR3 with reference TRBV7-2 and TRBJ2-3 gives the whole variable domain GAGVSQSPSNKVTEKGKDVELRCDPISGHTALYWYRQSLGQGLEFLIYFQGNSAPDKSGLPSDRFSAERTGGSVSTLTIQRTQQEDSAVYLCASSLEGQGTDTQYFGPGTRLTVL.

The V and J genes are TRBV7-9 and TRBJ2-7; no clear D. V was clipped by 4 bases and J by 4 bases, with 8 bases between them. The CDR3 runs 12 residues. Germline values: CDR1 SEHNR, CDR2 FQNEAQ (reference sequence). The CDR3 bases are TGTGCCAGCAGCTCGGTAACTTACGAGCAGTACTTC. It codes for CASSSVTYEQYF.

The V call is TRBV14, the J call TRBJ2-1, with D possibly TRBD1 on 5 matching bases. Trimming removed 2 bases from V and 8 bases from J, with 10 bases in between. The germline gives CDR1 SGHDN, CDR2 FVKESK. The CDR3 sequence is 13 residues long. The CDR3 region is CASSQQLGDEQFF. CDR3 bases: TGTGCCAGCAGCCAACAGCTAGGGGATGAGCAGTTCTTC.

V gene TRBV28 combines with J gene TRBJ2-7; 9 bases map to TRBD1. The CDR3 sequence is 15 residues long. J was trimmed by 7 bases and V by 4 bases; bases with no gene match: 11. Germline CDR1 and CDR2: MDHEN and SYDVKM. This CDR3 reads CASSSSGTGQREQYF. CDR3 nucleotides: TGTGCCAGCAGTTCCTCCGGGACAGGGCAGAGGGAGCAGTACTTC.

V is TRBV6-4 and J is TRBJ2-1, with 9 bases that match TRBD2. CDR1 and CDR2 (germline): MRHNA, SNTAGT. The J segment lost 5 bases and the V segment lost 6 bases, leaving 8 bases of the junction unmatched. The CDR3 length is 15 residues. The CDR3 nucleotides read TGTGCCAGCAGCCAGACTAGCGGTCAACACAATGAGCAGTTCTTC. This gives the protein CASSQTSGQHNEQFF.

The V and J genes are TRBV6-5 and TRBJ1-4; D is unclear. The CDR3 covers 15 residues. The germline gives CDR1 MNHEY, CDR2 SVGAGI. Trimming cost V 6 bases and J 0 bases, with 11 bases left between them. The CDR3 sequence: CASSYSLATNEKLFF. The CDR3 DNA follows: TGTGCCAGCAGCTATTCGCTTGCAACTAATGAAAAACTGTTTTTT.

Written as DNA, the CDR3 is TGCAGCGTTGAAATGGGACAGGGGTTGTATTTT. Protein product: CSVEMGQGLYF. The chain couples TRBV29-1 to TRBJ2-3; TRBD1 matches 10 bases. Germline loops: CDR1 SQVTM, CDR2 ANQGSEA. With 2 bases clipped from V and 14 bases from J, the junction kept 4 bases outside the gene matches. This CDR3 has 11 residues.

The chain combines TRBV7-9 with TRBJ2-2; D gene ambiguous. V was cut by 2 bases and J by 4 bases, with 14 bases left in between. This CDR3 region has 16 residues. Germline V gene lookup returns CDR1 SEHNR and CDR2 FQNEAQ (reference sequence). The CDR3 here is CASSLRVAVGTGELFF. CDR3 nucleotides: TGTGCCAGCAGCTTACGAGTGGCGGTCGGCACCGGGGAGCTGTTTTTT.

This clone showed up just once. V usage is TRBV9 and J usage is TRBJ2-7; 7 nucleotides agree with TRBD2. CDR1 and CDR2 from the germline V gene are SGDLS and YYNGEE. Losses at the gene ends were 2 bases for V and 1 base for J; bases not matched to a gene: 0. The CDR3 sequence is 13 residues long. The CDR3 DNA follows: TGTGCCAGCAGCGTGGGAGGGTCCTACGAGCAGTACTTC. It codes for CASSVGGSYEQYF.

This chain uses TRBV18 with TRBJ2-3; D is perhaps TRBD2 (7 bases). Germline CDR1 reads KGHSH; CDR2 reads LQKENI. V lost 0 bases to trimming and J lost 1 base, with 11 bases between them. CDR3 length equals 16 residues. The CDR3 sequence is CASSPPGGARTDTQYF. Here the CDR3 DNA reads TGTGCCAGCTCACCACCGGGGGGGGCCCGCACAGATACGCAGTATTTT.

The rearrangement links TRBV10-1 to TRBJ2-2; 11 nucleotides match TRBD1. This CDR3 has 19 residues. Germline V CDR1 and CDR2: WNHNN, SYGVQD (reference sequence). V lost 4 bases to trimming and J lost 0 bases; unmatched junction nucleotides: 10. The CDR3 spells CASSALPGQGVSNTGELFF. CDR3 in DNA: TGCGCCAGCAGTGCATTACCGGGACAGGGGGTCTCGAACACCGGGGAGCTGTTTTTT.

The count of this clone is one. This chain uses TRBV2 with TRBJ1-2; TRBD1 aligns across 9 bases. The CDR3 covers 15 residues. Germline values: CDR1 SNHLY, CDR2 FYNNEI. With V trimmed by 6 bases and J by 4 bases, 9 bases remained unmatched. This CDR3 is CASSPGQGGLYGYTF. The CDR3 DNA sequence: TGTGCCAGCAGCCCGGGACAGGGTGGCCTCTATGGCTACACCTTC.

This chain connects TRBV4-1 to TRBJ2-1, with TRBD1 matching over 7 bases. The V segment lost 2 bases and the J segment 4 bases; nucleotides outside the gene matches: 11. Germline V gene data show CDR1 as MGHRA and CDR2 as YSYEKL. The CDR3 is made up of 17 amino acids. In nucleotides, the CDR3 is TGCGCCAGCAGCCAACCTCCGGACAGGAACCCTTACAATGAGCAGTTCTTC. This gives the protein CASSQPPDRNPYNEQFF.

This chain links TRBV28 with TRBJ1-1, with TRBD1 matching over 8 bases. V was pared by 4 bases and J by 4 bases, with 8 bases of the junction left unmatched. The CDR3 sequence is 15 residues long. The germline gives CDR1 MDHEN, CDR2 SYDVKM. The CDR3 here is CASSSRTGSGTEAFF. As DNA, the CDR3 is TGTGCCAGCAGTTCGCGGACAGGGAGTGGCACTGAAGCTTTCTTT. Full variable domain (remainder filled in from reference TRBV28 and TRBJ1-1): DVKVTQSSRYLVKRTGEKVFLECVQDMDHENMFWYRQDPGLGLRLIYFSYDVKMKEKGDIPEGYSVSREKKERFSLILESASTNQTSMYLCASSSRTGSGTEAFFGQGTRLTVV.

This rearrangement joins TRBV30 to TRBJ1-2; the D is unclear. This CDR3 is 13 amino acids long. With 1 base removed from V and 8 bases from J, the gap between germline ends came to 14 bases. CDR1 and CDR2 (germline): GTSNPN, SVGIG (reference sequence). The CDR3 protein is CAWSESGPGGYTF. DNA for the CDR3: TGTGCCTGGAGTGAGTCTGGACCGGGAGGCTACACCTTC.

The chain couples TRBV4-2 to TRBJ1-2; 8 nucleotides agree with TRBD1. CDR1 LGHNA and CDR2 YNFKEQ come from the germline V gene. V shed 3 bases and J 9 bases; nucleotides not matched to a gene: 21. The length of the CDR3 is 18 residues. The CDR3 reads CASSQIPGTGQAALSYTF. The CDR3 DNA reads as TGTGCCAGCAGCCAGATACCAGGAACGGGACAGGCCGCTTTGAGCTACACCTTC.

The DNA of the CDR3 is TGCAGCGGCAGGGGGGCCTACGAGCAGTACTTC. It translates to CSGRGAYEQYF. The chain has TRBV29-1 and TRBJ2-7; TRBD1 is a possible D gene (7 bases). This CDR3 is 11 amino acids long. Germline CDR1 and CDR2: SQVTM and ANQGSEA. V lost 7 bases, J lost 2 bases, and 9 bases lay in between.

The chain has TRBV6-5 and TRBJ1-5; tentative D call: TRBD1 (6 bases). The V gene's germline CDR1 is MNHEY and CDR2 SVGAGI. This CDR3 has 15 amino acids. Trimming stripped 0 bases from V and 4 bases from J, with 10 bases between. CDR3 protein: CASSYSIGGNQPQHF. The CDR3 nucleotides are TGTGCCAGCAGTTACTCGATAGGGGGTAATCAGCCCCAGCATTTT.

For the CDR3, the DNA is TGTGCCATCAGTACTAACTACGAGCAGTACTTC. Protein sequence: CAISTNYEQYF. V is TRBV10-3 and J is TRBJ2-7; D gene uncertain. Germline V gene lookup returns CDR1 ENHRY and CDR2 SYGVKD. The CDR3 sequence is 11 residues long. V was pared by 5 bases and J by 3 bases, with 5 bases between.

The chain recombines TRBV6-1 with TRBJ2-7, with unresolved D. Germline CDR1 and CDR2: MNHNS and SASEGT. The CDR3 is 12 residues long. CDR3 sequence reads: CACRPRPYEQYF. CDR3 sequence (DNA): TGTGCTTGCAGGCCCCGACCCTACGAGCAGTACTTC.

The V and J genes are TRBV5-1 and TRBJ2-7, with D possibly matching TRBD1 (6 bases). Germline CDR1 SGHRS, CDR2 YFSETQ. The CDR3 is 15 residues long. Between the trimmed V and J ends, which lost 5 bases and 0 bases, there was a span of 15 bases. In DNA, the CDR3 is TGCGCCAGCAGTTTAACTTGGGACATCTCCTACGAGCAGTACTTC. Translation: CASSLTWDISYEQYF.

The chain is built from TRBV4-3 and TRBJ2-1; TRBD2 matches at 11 bases. Per the germline V gene, CDR1 is LGHNA and CDR2 is YSLEER. Trimming cost V 1 base and J 7 bases; bases outside gene matches: 9. The CDR3 totals 17 residues. For the CDR3, the DNA is TGCGCCAGCAGCCAAGTACTAGCGGGGGAGGGGCAGAATGAGCAGTTCTTC. This translates into CASSQVLAGEGQNEQFF.

The V gene is TRBV9, the J gene TRBJ1-1; D is perhaps TRBD1 (5 bases). Between the trimmed V and J ends, which lost 6 bases and 1 base, there was a span of 10 bases. The CDR3 totals 13 residues. Germline lookup yields CDR1 SGDLS and CDR2 YYNGEE. CDR3: CASTRAPNTEAFF. As DNA, the CDR3 is TGTGCCAGCACCAGGGCCCCGAACACTGAAGCTTTCTTT.

The rearrangement joins TRBV7-2 to TRBJ1-1; D ambiguous. Germline V CDR1 and CDR2: SGHTA, FQGNSA. The CDR3 is made up of 14 amino acids. V was clipped by 6 bases and J by 1 base, with 12 bases between them. CDR3 residues: CASSLRRANTEAFF. The CDR3 region has the DNA TGTGCCAGCAGTTTAAGGAGGGCGAACACTGAAGCTTTCTTT.

This sequence joins TRBV28 and TRBJ2-7; possible D gene TRBD2, 7 bases. Germline assignment: CDR1 MDHEN and CDR2 SYDVKM. The germline V and J ends were trimmed by 2 bases and 6 bases, with 14 bases remaining between them. This CDR3 contains 14 residues. The CDR3 nucleotides are TGTGCCAGCAGTTTAGGGGGGGCTGCAGGCGAGCAGTACTTC. This gives the protein CASSLGGAAGEQYF. Full variable domain (remainder filled in from reference TRBV28 and TRBJ2-7): DVKVTQSSRYLVKRTGEKVFLECVQDMDHENMFWYRQDPGLGLRLIYFSYDVKMKEKGDIPEGYSVSREKKERFSLILESASTNQTSMYLCASSLGGAAGEQYFGPGTRLTVT.